This entry lists 16 T cell receptor beta chains sequenced from one sample in a study of CD8+ T cells in alopecia areata. RNA was extracted and reverse transcribed into cDNA as the sequencing template. Only in-frame clones appear in the TCRdb table, and some are missing; sequencing was by immunoSEQ multiplex PCR. The sample lists around 300,000 clones, roughly 60% occurring once. The sample's treatment: oral pan-JAK inhibitor, 5-10 mg twice daily. Sequenced here: CD4+ T cells sorted from blood, sampled at approximately week 51, from a patient treated with tofacitinib. These receptors were collected from a human donor with alopecia areata.

This chain links TRBV30 with TRBJ1-1; possible D gene TRBD1, 5 bases. Germline lookup yields CDR1 GTSNPN and CDR2 SVGIG (reference sequence). V was pared by 4 bases and J by 3 bases, with 12 bases between. This CDR3 is 13 amino acids long. This CDR3 reads CAWKRARDTEAFF. CDR3 in DNA: TGTGCCTGGAAAAGGGCCAGGGACACTGAAGCTTTCTTT.

There are a few counts of this clone. The V call is TRBV14, the J call TRBJ2-7, with D possibly called TRBD1 or TRBD2 (5 bases each). The ends were cut back, 4 bases at V and 3 bases at J, with 13 bases in the middle. Germline values: CDR1 SGHDN, CDR2 FVKESK. This CDR3 has 14 amino acids. CDR3 bases: TGTGCCAGCAGCCGAGGACATGAGGGCTACGAGCAGTACTTC. It yields the protein CASSRGHEGYEQYF. The whole variable domain, remainder taken from reference TRBV14 and TRBJ2-7, is EAGVTQFPSHSVIEKGQTVTLRCDPISGHDNLYWYRRVMGKEIKFLLHFVKESKQDESGMPNNRFLAERTGGTYSTLKVQPAELEDSGVYFCASSRGHEGYEQYFGPGTRLTVT.

The V call is TRBV29-1, the J call TRBJ1-2; D call uncertain. There are 12 residues in the CDR3. With 8 bases removed from V and 1 base from J, the gap between germline ends came to 11 bases. Germline V gene sequence: CDR1 SQVTM, CDR2 ANQGSEA. The CDR3, as DNA: TGCAGCTCCGAAAGCCATAACTATGGCTACACCTTC. It codes for CSSESHNYGYTF.

This clone was observed a few times. The chain has TRBV29-1 and TRBJ2-4, with no clear D. This CDR3 region has 13 residues. Germline CDR1 and CDR2: SQVTM and ANQGSEA. Trimming cost V 4 bases and J 0 bases, with 7 bases left between them. DNA of the CDR3: TGCAGCGTTGCCTATTTAGCCAAAAACATTCAGTACTTC. This codes for CSVAYLAKNIQYF.

This clone was recorded a few times. The V gene is TRBV5-4, the J gene TRBJ1-6; no clear D. Germline lookup yields CDR1 SGHNT and CDR2 YYREEE (reference sequence). The CDR3 covers 14 residues. Trimming stripped 4 bases from V and 9 bases from J, with 14 bases between. The CDR3 protein is CASSQEGRSSPLHF. As DNA, the CDR3 is TGTGCCAGCAGCCAGGAAGGGCGTAGTTCACCCCTCCACTTT.

This chain connects TRBV29-1 to TRBJ2-5; 8 bases line up with TRBD2. This CDR3 has 14 amino acids. Germline loops: CDR1 SQVTM, CDR2 ANQGSEA. The trim removed 3 bases at V and 2 bases at J, leaving 5 bases unmatched. This chain's CDR3 is CSVEAGGGQETQYF. DNA for the CDR3: TGCAGCGTTGAGGCCGGCGGGGGGCAAGAGACCCAGTACTTC.

The chain couples TRBV29-1 to TRBJ2-3; no clear D gene. There are 14 residues in the CDR3. Germline V gives CDR1 SQVTM, CDR2 ANQGSEA. V gave up 1 base and J gave up 2 bases, with 10 bases separating them. The CDR3 spells CSVEGLTFTDTQYF. The DNA of the CDR3 is TGCAGCGTTGAAGGACTGACTTTCACAGATACGCAGTATTTT.

This chain links TRBV29-1 with TRBJ1-2; TRBD1 is a possible D gene (6 bases). Germline-derived CDR1 and CDR2 are SQVTM and ANQGSEA. The V end lost 4 bases, the J end lost 0 bases, and 9 bases lay between the germline ends. This CDR3 spans 13 amino acids. DNA for the CDR3: TGCAGCGTTGGGACAGACTCTAACTATGGCTACACCTTC. This sequence encodes CSVGTDSNYGYTF. The full variable domain, its missing parts supplied by reference TRBV29-1 and TRBJ1-2, is SAVISQKPSRDICQRGTSLTIQCQVDSQVTMMFWYRQQPGQSLTLIATANQGSEATYESGFVIDKFPISRPNLTFSTLTVSNMSPEDSSIYLCSVGTDSNYGYTFGSGTRLTVV.

The chain combines TRBV30 with TRBJ2-1, with 10 bases fitting TRBD2. The CDR3 extends over 16 amino acids. Looked up from germline, CDR1 is GTSNPN and CDR2 is SVGIG (reference sequence). The V gene end was trimmed by 7 bases and the J gene end by 0 bases; junction bases not matched to a gene: 9. DNA for the CDR3: TGTGCCTCCCTAGCGGGGGCCCTTACCTCCTACAATGAGCAGTTCTTC. Translation: CASLAGALTSYNEQFF.

The V call is TRBV25-1, the J call TRBJ1-2; a possible D gene is TRBD1 (5 bases). The CDR3 loop spans 13 amino acids. CDR1 is MGHDK and CDR2 is SYGVNS in the germline V gene. Between the trimmed V and J ends, which lost 10 bases and 1 base, there was a span of 13 bases. The CDR3 DNA reads as TGTGCCACCTCCTGGGGGGATAACTATGGCTACACCTTC. Its protein product is CATSWGDNYGYTF.

J is TRBJ1-5 and V is TRBV27; 11 nucleotides line up with TRBD1. With V trimmed by 6 bases and J by 7 bases, 8 bases remained unmatched. CDR1 is MNHEY, CDR2 SMNVEV, per germline (reference sequence). The CDR3 length is 15 residues. The CDR3 region is CASSPTDRGQQPQHF. For the CDR3, the DNA is TGTGCCAGCAGCCCGACGGACAGGGGGCAACAGCCCCAGCATTTT.

V is TRBV25-1 and J is TRBJ1-2; D unresolved. Germline CDR1 and CDR2: MGHDK and SYGVNS. The CDR3 length is 13 residues. V dropped 0 bases and J dropped 11 bases, with 13 bases sitting between them. CDR3 DNA: TGTGCCAGCAGTGAATACGGCGGCCAGGTTTACACCTTC. Translation: CASSEYGGQVYTF.

This clone was detected ten times or more. The gene calls are TRBV29-1 and TRBJ1-1, with TRBD1 as a possible D gene (5 bases). Germline CDR1 SQVTM, CDR2 ANQGSEA. V lost 4 bases and J lost 12, with 15 bases in between. This CDR3 region has 11 residues. The CDR3 loop reads CSVGVRQRTFF. The CDR3 region has the DNA TGCAGCGTTGGGGTCCGACAGAGGACTTTCTTT.

The V gene is TRBV15, the J gene TRBJ2-7; D perhaps matches TRBD1 (5 bases). This CDR3 is built from 14 residues. Germline V gives CDR1 LNHNV, CDR2 YYDKDF (reference sequence). V lost 2 bases and J 4 bases, leaving 12 bases between the germline ends. In nucleotides, the CDR3 is TGTGCCACCAGCAGACAGGGTGAAGCTTACGAGCAGTACTTC. Translation gives CATSRQGEAYEQYF.

The chain combines TRBV25-1 with TRBJ1-1, with a tentative D call TRBD1 (5 bases). The CDR3 has 13 amino acids. The V gene's germline CDR1 is MGHDK and CDR2 SYGVNS. V lost 7 bases and J 0 bases, leaving 9 bases between the germline ends. CDR3 nucleotide sequence: TGTGCCAGCATAGGGACGGTGAACACTGAAGCTTTCTTT. Its protein is CASIGTVNTEAFF.

The genes are TRBV11-2 and TRBJ2-7; D unresolved. The CDR3 is made up of 13 amino acids. The germline gives CDR1 SGHAT, CDR2 FQNNGV. V was clipped by 2 bases and J by 6 bases, with 11 bases between them. The DNA for the CDR3 is TGTGCCAGCAGCTTATACCCCAACGGCGAGCAGTACTTC. Protein: CASSLYPNGEQYF.